This is a list of T cell receptor beta chains from one sample in a study of regulatory T cells in long-lasting Graves disease. TCRdb re-called the multiplex PCR reads with MiXCR, one entry per CDR3 protein. The data contain about 460,000 distinct CDR3 sequences, roughly 22% of them seen just once; the ten biggest clones take up around 14%. Sequences were derived from peripheral blood mononuclear cells (PBMCs), sampled when the disease was refractory, from a patient treated with antithyroid drugs. The receptors originated from a female donor with Graves disease. Each CDR3 is given with its conserved first and last residue. The D gene is left open where the match is weak. For some rows the clone size is stated as once, few or many, or as a class when expanded; others skip it.

>16|TRBV28|TRBD2|many|TRBJ2-1
TGTGCCAGCAGTTCACAGGGACTAGCGGGGTCCAATGAGCAGTTCTTC
CASSSQGLAGSNEQFF
>14|TRBV12-3/TRBV12-4|TRBD1|many|TRBJ1-1
TGTGCCAGCAGCCCGGACAGGAGGAACACTGAAGCTTTCTTT
CASSPDRRNTEAFF
>14|TRBV11-2|.|.|TRBJ2-7
TGTGCCAGCAGCTCGGGTAGCGGTCCCTACGAGCAGTACTTC
CASSSGSGPYEQYF
>11|TRBV18|.|few|TRBJ2-5
TGTGCCAGCTCACCCGGGACTCTTCTGTACTTC
CASSPGTLLYF
>13|TRBV5-6|.|few|TRBJ1-2
TGTGCCAGCAGCTACCCTAGGGGGGATGGCTACACCTTC
CASSYPRGDGYTF
>14|TRBV10-3|.|many|TRBJ1-1
TGTGCCATCAGTGAGTCTTTAAGGGACACTGAAGCTTTCTTT
CAISESLRDTEAFF
>15|TRBV6-1|TRBD1|few|TRBJ1-1
TGTGCCAGCAGAAGGCGAGGACAGGGGGCTGCTGAAGCTTTCTTT
CASRRRGQGAAEAFF
>15|TRBV6-1|TRBD1|few|TRBJ1-2
TGTGCCAGCAGCCCGACCGGGACAGTGGATGAAGGCTACACCTTC
CASSPTGTVDEGYTF
>16|TRBV12-3/TRBV12-4|TRBD1|.|TRBJ1-2
TGTGCCAGCAGTCCAGTGACAGGGGTGGATCGCTATGGCTACACCTTC
CASSPVTGVDRYGYTF
>13|TRBV20-1|.|.|TRBJ2-7
TGCAGTGCTAGGGGGAAGGCTAGCTACGAGCAGTACTTC
CSARGKASYEQYF
>14|TRBV27|.|many|TRBJ1-1
TGTGCCAGCAGTTTGGCGCGGTTGGGGACTGAAGCTTTCTTT
CASSLARLGTEAFF
>14|TRBV19|.|few|TRBJ1-2
TGTGCCAGTAACAAACAGGACAGAGCCTATGGCTACACCTTC
CASNKQDRAYGYTF
>14|TRBV4-2|.|few|TRBJ2-7
TGTGCCAGCAGCCAAGATTATAGTGTGGGGGAGCAGTACTTC
CASSQDYSVGEQYF
>13|TRBV29-1|TRBD2|few|TRBJ2-5
TGCAGCGTGGATCTAGCGGGAGGCGAGACCCAGTACTTC
CSVDLAGGETQYF
>15|TRBV2|TRBD2|few|TRBJ2-7
TGTGCCAGCAGTGAGGCACCTAGCGGGAGTTACGAGCAGTACTTC
CASSEAPSGSYEQYF
>15|TRBV2|.|many|TRBJ2-2
TGTGCCAGCAAGAGGGGGGAACCCGTGGGCGGGGAGCTGTTTTTT
CASKRGEPVGGELFF
>14|TRBV18|.|.|TRBJ2-4
TGTGCCAGCTCACCGGGTTACAGGGAGGACATTCAGTACTTC
CASSPGYREDIQYF
>15|TRBV6-5|TRBD1|many|TRBJ2-7
TGTGCCAGCAGTTACTCAGGGACAGGGATCTACGAGCAGTACTTC
CASSYSGTGIYEQYF
>15|TRBV7-2|.|.|TRBJ2-2
TGTGCCAGCAGGACCAGCGGTCCGGGCACCGGGGAGCTGTTTTTT
CASRTSGPGTGELFF
>13|TRBV6-1|.|.|TRBJ1-2
TGTGCCAGCAGGACCAGGGGAAACTATGGCCACACCTTC
CASRTRGNYGHTF
>16|TRBV20-1|.|many|TRBJ1-1
TGCAGTGCTAGAGAAAGGAATCGAACTCGGAACACTGAAGCTTTCTTT
CSARERNRTRNTEAFF
>15|TRBV12-3/TRBV12-4|TRBD1|few|TRBJ2-1
TGTGCCAGCACCCCGGGACAGGGAATCTACAATGAGCAGTTCTTC
CASTPGQGIYNEQFF
>16|TRBV7-2|.|many|TRBJ1-5
TGTGCCAGCAGCTTAGTGTCCATCGGGGACAATCAGCCCCAGCATTTT
CASSLVSIGDNQPQHF
>16|TRBV6-1|TRBD1|many|TRBJ1-5
TGTGCCAGCAGGCAGGGACAGGGATCAGGCAATCAGCCCCAGCATTTT
CASRQGQGSGNQPQHF
>12|TRBV28|.|many|TRBJ2-7
TGTGCCAGCAGTTCTCCGGTTTACGAGCAGTACTTC
CASSSPVYEQYF
>14|TRBV7-2|.|many|TRBJ2-1
TGTGCCAGCAGTCTCCGGGACTCCTACAATGAGCAGTTCTTC
CASSLRDSYNEQFF
>17|TRBV7-9|TRBD1|.|TRBJ1-5
TGTGCCAGCAGCTCCTTTCAGGGGGATTCGAGCAATCAGCCCCAGCATTTT
CASSSFQGDSSNQPQHF
>14|TRBV12-5|TRBD1|many|TRBJ2-7
TGTGCTAGTGGTCAGGGACAGGCCATCTACGAGCAGTACTTC
CASGQGQAIYEQYF
>17|TRBV5-5|.|few|TRBJ2-4
TGTGCCAGCAGCTTGGCCGGAGGGATCCTAGCCAAAAACATTCAGTACTTC
CASSLAGGILAKNIQYF
>14|TRBV7-9|TRBD1|many|TRBJ2-5
TGTGCCAGCAGCCCAGGGACAGACCAAGAGACCCAGTACTTC
CASSPGTDQETQYF
>14|TRBV6-9|TRBD1|many|TRBJ1-2
TGTGCCAGCAGTTACCTCCAGGGGGAAGGTGGCTACACCTTC
CASSYLQGEGGYTF
>17|TRBV10-3|.|.|TRBJ1-1
TGTGCCATCAGTGAGTCGGGGGGGGGTCCCTCGAACACTGAAGCTTTCTTT
CAISESGGGPSNTEAFF
>16|TRBV28|.|many|TRBJ2-4
TGTGCCAGCAGTTTGAGGGGCCTCTGGGCCAAAAACATTCAGTACTTC
CASSLRGLWAKNIQYF
>15|TRBV6-5|.|.|TRBJ2-7
TGTGCCAGCAGTTACTCGACCGGGCCGACCTACGAGCAGTACTTC
CASSYSTGPTYEQYF
>13|TRBV29-1|.|.|TRBJ2-7
TGCAGCGTTGATTGGACCGGATCCTACGAGCAGTACTTC
CSVDWTGSYEQYF
>16|TRBV19|.|few|TRBJ1-6
TGTGCCAGTAGCACTTACCGGGCCCTGACGCCTTCACCCCTCCACTTT
CASSTYRALTPSPLHF
>15|TRBV6-1|TRBD2|many|TRBJ2-2
TGTGCCAGCGCGACGGGAGGGCCGGGAGGCGGGGAGCTGTTTTTT
CASATGGPGGGELFF
>15|TRBV7-8|.|few|TRBJ1-3
TGTGCCAGCAGCGCCTCGACTTATGGGGGAAACACCATATATTTT
CASSASTYGGNTIYF
>13|TRBV11-3|.|.|TRBJ1-4
TGTGCCAGCAGCTTCGAGAGTGATGAAAAACTGTTTTTT
CASSFESDEKLFF
>15|TRBV2|TRBD2|many|TRBJ2-7
TGTGCCAGCAGTGCCGTACTAGCGGGGATCAACGAGCAGTACTTC
CASSAVLAGINEQYF
>13|TRBV13|.|few|TRBJ1-2
TGTGCCAGCAGCCCAGGGACTAACTATGGCTACACCTTC
CASSPGTNYGYTF
>15|TRBV6-5|.|many|TRBJ2-2
TGTGCCAGCAGTTACTTGGGACACAACACCGGGGAGCTGTTTTTT
CASSYLGHNTGELFF
>15|TRBV3-1|.|.|TRBJ2-1
TGTGCCAGCAGCCGGGACACGGTCGTGTACAATGAGCAGTTCTTC
CASSRDTVVYNEQFF
>15|TRBV11-2|.|many|TRBJ2-7
TGTGCCAGCAGCTTAGAGGGACATCTCTCCTACGAGCAGTACTTC
CASSLEGHLSYEQYF
>14|TRBV6-5|.|few|TRBJ1-5
TGTGCCAGCAGTTACGCCGCTAGCAATCAGCCCCAGCATTTT
CASSYAASNQPQHF
>13|TRBV6-1|.|.|TRBJ2-2
TGTGCCAGCAGGGCGGTGAACACCGGGGAGCTGTTTTTT
CASRAVNTGELFF
>16|TRBV27|TRBD2|.|TRBJ2-7
TGTGCCAGCAGCCAATCCCTAGCGGGAGCCAACTACGAGCAGTACTTC
CASSQSLAGANYEQYF
>12|TRBV12-3/TRBV12-4|.|few|TRBJ1-4
TGTGCCAGCACCTCCCCCAGGAGCGAACTGTTTTTT
CASTSPRSELFF